The 6 T cell receptor beta chains reported below all come from one sample, sequenced in a study of cytomegalovirus exposure and HLA in healthy donors (dated 2017 in TCRdb). Preparation of the library involved the immunoSEQ multiplex PCR assay. For the multiplex PCR, a mixture combining 60 forward primers for TCR Vbeta segments and 13 reverse primers for TCR Jbeta segments was used. TCRdb provides this immuneACCESS table in a form limited to in-frame rearrangements. Some clones are lacking; in checked studies, under half of them reflect an unresolved V gene, and why the rest are absent is not known. This sample lists under 200,000 clones; 60% to 80% were detected once. The ten largest clones take up approximately 2.5% of the sample. Source material: PBMCs. These receptors all stem from a man aged 60 to 75 in good health and CMV-seronegative.

In the case of this clone: The germline gene is not matched at one end of the junction; a read error may be the cause. The J gene is TRBJ2-1, the V gene TRBV30; 11 bases are a match to TRBD2. Germline V gene sequence: CDR1 GTSNPN, CDR2 SVGIG (reference sequence). The CDR3 length is 14 residues. For the CDR3, the DNA is TGTGCCTGGAGTATCACGACTAGCGGGACCGAGCTGTTCTTC. Protein: CAWSITTSGTELFF.

The genes are TRBV18 and TRBJ1-5; D not resolved. V dropped 3 bases and J dropped 7 bases, with 10 bases sitting between them. Germline V gives CDR1 KGHSH, CDR2 LQKENI. This CDR3 has 13 amino acids. The CDR3 is CASSPPSGQPQHF. The CDR3 nucleotides read TGTGCCAGCTCACCCCCCTCGGGACAGCCCCAGCATTTT.

This clone was picked up a small number of times. An end of the junction does not agree with germline; a read error may underlie this. The chain carries TRBV5-6 and TRBJ1-2; no clear D. From germline, CDR1 is SGHDT and CDR2 YYEEEE. The CDR3 contains 13 residues. The CDR3 region is CASSLGSNYGYPF. The CDR3 nucleotides are TGTGCCAGCAGCTTGGGCAGTAACTATGGCTACCCCTTC.

This chain uses TRBV10-1 with TRBJ1-2; no definite D call. The CDR3 contains 11 residues. Trimming took 3 bases from V and 13 from J, leaving 12 bases between them. Looked up from germline, CDR1 is WNHNN and CDR2 is SYGVQD (reference sequence). CDR3 DNA: TGCGCCAGCAGTGATGGAGTTGCTGGCACCTTC. Amino acids: CASSDGVAGTF.

V and J are TRBV28 and TRBJ2-3; 12 nucleotides line up with TRBD2. CDR3 length: 14 residues. Germline CDR1 reads MDHEN; CDR2 reads SYDVKM. V lost 5 bases and J lost 6; bases outside the gene matches: 3. This CDR3 is CASSPSGRADTQYF. The CDR3 DNA reads as TGTGCCAGCAGTCCTAGCGGGAGGGCCGATACGCAGTATTTT.

The rearrangement joins TRBV29-1 to TRBJ2-7, with 7 nucleotides matching TRBD2. Germline assignment: CDR1 SQVTM and CDR2 ANQGSEA. V was pared by 0 bases and J by 3 bases, with 5 bases of the junction left unmatched. The CDR3 is 14 residues long. The CDR3 loop is CSVEDSGTNYEQYF. The CDR3 region has the DNA TGCAGCGTTGAAGATTCCGGGACTAACTACGAGCAGTACTTC.